Following are 8 T cell receptor beta chains from one sample sequenced in a study of cytomegalovirus exposure and HLA in healthy donors. It was with 60 Vbeta and 13 Jbeta primers that the PCR ran. Some clones are missing from TCRdb's copy, which holds only in-frame ones; the method was immunoSEQ multiplex PCR. In the table there are 150,000 or so clones, over 60% of which are singletons. Sequenced input: PBMCs. Receptor source: a woman aged 50 to 60 in good health and CMV-seropositive.

This clone appeared a few times. This chain uses TRBV28 with TRBJ2-2; 10 nucleotides align to TRBD1. CDR1 and CDR2 from the germline V gene are MDHEN and SYDVKM. The V segment lost 5 bases and the J segment 7 bases; nucleotides outside the gene matches: 16. This CDR3 has 18 residues. The CDR3 DNA reads as TGTGCCAGCAGTGTCCGTGTTCAGGGACAGGGGTTCATCGGGGAGCTGTTTTTT. It is translated as CASSVRVQGQGFIGELFF.

The chain is built from TRBV7-9 and TRBJ1-6; 7 bases match TRBD1. The CDR3 runs 13 residues. Losses at the gene ends were 6 bases for V and 10 bases for J; bases not matched to a gene: 6. CDR1 is SEHNR, CDR2 FQNEAQ, per germline (reference sequence). The CDR3 region has the DNA TGTGCCAGCAGTAGGGGGCGAGAATCACCCCTCCACTTT. Translation gives CASSRGRESPLHF.

V usage is TRBV6-5 and J usage is TRBJ2-7, with D possibly being TRBD2 (5 bases). In germline, CDR1 is MNHEY, CDR2 SVGAGI. Trimming took 5 bases from V and 3 from J, leaving 11 bases between them. This CDR3 region has 13 residues. The CDR3 here is CASSRTELYEQYF. The CDR3 DNA is TGTGCCAGCAGTAGGACTGAACTCTACGAGCAGTACTTC.

J is TRBJ1-1 and V is TRBV12-5; 10 nucleotides align to TRBD1. The germline V gene has CDR1 LGHNT and CDR2 FRNRAP. The V gene end was trimmed by 6 bases and the J gene end by 4 bases; junction bases not matched to a gene: 5. This CDR3 contains 14 residues. The CDR3 loop is CASGTDRGPTEAFF. CDR3 nucleotides: TGTGCTAGTGGCACAGACAGGGGGCCCACTGAAGCTTTCTTT.

This chain links TRBV11-1 with TRBJ1-1; weak D call: TRBD1 (6 bases). Germline V CDR1 and CDR2: SGHAT, FQDESV (reference sequence). Trimming left V 8 bases short and J 1 base short, with 11 bases between. The CDR3 runs to 13 residues. CDR3 nucleotide sequence: TGTGCCAGCGGATCACAGGGGAACACTGAAGCTTTCTTT. It is translated as CASGSQGNTEAFF.

The chain is built from TRBV25-1 and TRBJ1-1, with unresolved D. V lost 0 bases and J 6 bases, leaving 8 bases between the germline ends. There are 13 residues in the CDR3. Germline V lookup: CDR1 MGHDK, CDR2 SYGVNS. CDR3 nucleotides: TGTGCCAGCAGTGAATATAAGGCGGCTGAAGCTTTCTTT. Amino acid sequence: CASSEYKAAEAFF.

The rearrangement joins TRBV7-8 to TRBJ2-2; D call uncertain. V lost 8 bases and J lost 5, with 6 bases in between. Germline V gene lookup returns CDR1 SGHVS and CDR2 FQNEAQ. The CDR3 is made up of 11 amino acids. The CDR3 here is CASGLTGELFF. DNA for the CDR3: TGTGCCAGCGGCCTGACCGGGGAGCTGTTTTTT.

This clone was recorded only once. The chain links TRBV19 to TRBJ2-2, with D maybe TRBD1 (5 bases). From germline, CDR1 is LNHDA and CDR2 SQIVND (reference sequence). The CDR3 has 14 amino acids. The V and J ends lost 3 bases and 4 bases respectively, with 9 bases between them. Here the CDR3 DNA reads TGTGCCAGTAGTATCAAGGGGCCCACCGGGGAGCTGTTTTTT. It is translated as CASSIKGPTGELFF.